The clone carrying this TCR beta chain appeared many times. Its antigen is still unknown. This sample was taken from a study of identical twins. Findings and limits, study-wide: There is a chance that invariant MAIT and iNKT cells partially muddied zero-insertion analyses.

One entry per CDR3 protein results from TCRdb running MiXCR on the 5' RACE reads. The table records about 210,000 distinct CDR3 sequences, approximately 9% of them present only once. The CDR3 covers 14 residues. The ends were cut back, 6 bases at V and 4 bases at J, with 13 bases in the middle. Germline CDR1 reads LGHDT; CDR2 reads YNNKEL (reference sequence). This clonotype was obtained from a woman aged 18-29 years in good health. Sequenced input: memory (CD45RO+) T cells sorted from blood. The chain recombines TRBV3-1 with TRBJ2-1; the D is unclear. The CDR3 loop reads CASSRTDQYNEQFF. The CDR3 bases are TGTGCCAGCAGTAGGACCGACCAATACAATGAGCAGTTCTTC.